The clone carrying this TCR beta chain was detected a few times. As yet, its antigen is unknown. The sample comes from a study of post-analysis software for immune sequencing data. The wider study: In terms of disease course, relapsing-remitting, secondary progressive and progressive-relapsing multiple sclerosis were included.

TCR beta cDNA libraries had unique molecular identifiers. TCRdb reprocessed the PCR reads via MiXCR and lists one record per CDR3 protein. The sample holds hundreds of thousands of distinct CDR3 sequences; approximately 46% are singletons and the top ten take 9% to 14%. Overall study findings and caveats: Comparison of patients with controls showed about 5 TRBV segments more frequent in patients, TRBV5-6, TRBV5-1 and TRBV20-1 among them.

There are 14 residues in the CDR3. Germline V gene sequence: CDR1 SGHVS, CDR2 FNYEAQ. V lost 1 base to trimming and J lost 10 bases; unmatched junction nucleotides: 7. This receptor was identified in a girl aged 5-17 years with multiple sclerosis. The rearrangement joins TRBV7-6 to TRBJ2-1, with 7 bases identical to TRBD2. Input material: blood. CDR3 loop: CASSLVGREGEQFF. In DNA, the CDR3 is TGTGCCAGCAGCTTAGTGGGCAGGGAGGGGGAGCAGTTCTTC.